This T cell receptor (beta chain) appears in the sequencing data of a study of T cell responses to AZD1222 COVID-19 vaccine. TCRdb's copy holds only in-frame clones and misses some; the assay was immunoSEQ multiplex PCR. The table shows about 180,000 clones, with 88% occurring only once. CDR1 LNHDA and CDR2 SQIVND come from the germline V gene (reference sequence). The J segment lost 3 bases and the V segment lost 4 bases, leaving 7 bases of the junction unmatched. CDR3 length: 17 residues. This clone has a single count. Pooling of second doses given at about 4 or about 12 weeks was done. Sequencing was performed on peripheral blood, taken 28 days after the second AZD1222 dose. The sequence derives from an adult who received the AZD1222 COVID-19 vaccine. The J gene is TRBJ2-3, the V gene TRBV19; 13 bases agree with TRBD2. CDR3 sequence reads: CASSTRTSGRLTDTQYF. The DNA of the CDR3 is TGTGCCAGTAGTACCCGGACTAGCGGGAGACTGACAGATACGCAGTATTTT. The entire variable domain, with the rest obtained from reference TRBV19 and TRBJ2-3, is as follows: DGGITQSPKYLFRKEGQNVTLSCEQNLNHDAMYWYRQDPGQGLRLIYYSQIVNDFQKGDIAEGYSVSREKKESFPLTVTSAQKNPTAFYLCASSTRTSGRLTDTQYFGPGTRLTVL.